The 9 T cell receptor beta chains presented below share a single source sample, sequenced in a study of CD8 T cells in Susac syndrome. Random hexamers primed reverse transcription of about 0.5 to 1 ug RNA. Via MiXCR, TCRdb re-called the immunoSEQ multiplex PCR reads, giving one row per CDR3 protein. The sample includes about 190,000 distinct CDR3 sequences, 90% to 97% seen only once; the top ten take approximately 0.098%. What was sequenced was CD4+ T cells from PBMCs. The receptors were sampled from a human donor with Susac syndrome.

The V call is TRBV29-1, the J call TRBJ1-5; D is possibly TRBD1 (5 bases). Germline lookup yields CDR1 SQVTM and CDR2 ANQGSEA. The CDR3 has 12 amino acids. The V end was cut by 6 bases, the J end by 3 bases, with 9 bases between. The CDR3 nucleotides read TGCAGCGTGGGACCGCCCAATCAGCCCCAGCATTTT. Residues: CSVGPPNQPQHF. Full variable domain (missing parts from reference TRBV29-1 and TRBJ1-5): SAVISQKPSRDICQRGTSLTIQCQVDSQVTMMFWYRQQPGQSLTLIATANQGSEATYESGFVIDKFPISRPNLTFSTLTVSNMSPEDSSIYLCSVGPPNQPQHFGDGTRLSIL.

The chain uses TRBV7-3 and TRBJ1-6; 9 positions match TRBD1. This CDR3 is 15 amino acids long. Germline trimming cut 4 bases from V and 6 bases from J; bases unmatched to any gene: 4. Germline CDR1 SGHTA, CDR2 FQGTGA. The CDR3 spells CASSWDRASNSPLHF. The CDR3 nucleotides read TGTGCCAGCAGCTGGGACAGGGCAAGTAATTCACCCCTCCACTTT.

The rearrangement uses TRBV12-3 or TRBV12-4 and TRBJ2-7; TRBD2 might be the D (7 bases). Trimming pared 1 base from V and 2 bases from J, leaving 9 bases between. There are 14 residues in the CDR3. The CDR3 region has the DNA TGTGCCAGCAGTTTAGTGGGGGGGCCCTACGAGCAGTACTTC. Amino acids: CASSLVGGPYEQYF.

V is TRBV20-1 and J is TRBJ2-3; D possibly corresponds to TRBD2 (6 bases). The CDR3 spans 14 residues. The germline V and J ends were trimmed by 3 bases and 2 bases, with 12 bases remaining between them. CDR1 is DFQATT, CDR2 SNEGSKA, per germline (reference sequence). The CDR3 DNA reads as TGCAGTGCTAGGGGCGGGGTAGCCACAGATACGCAGTATTTT. Its protein product is CSARGGVATDTQYF.

CDR3 sequence: CASSQGTGDYEQYF. In DNA form, the CDR3 reads TGTGCCAGCAGCCAAGGAACAGGGGACTACGAGCAGTACTTC. V gene TRBV3-1 combines with J gene TRBJ2-7; 7 nucleotides line up with TRBD1. This CDR3 comprises 14 residues. The germline V gene has CDR1 LGHDT and CDR2 YNNKEL (reference sequence). V shed 1 base, J shed 3 bases, and the junction held 3 bases outside the gene matches.

J is TRBJ1-1 and V is TRBV30; D remains ambiguous. V was trimmed by 4 bases and J by 1 base, leaving 10 bases between them. The V gene's germline CDR1 is GTSNPN and CDR2 SVGIG (reference sequence). The CDR3 runs to 13 residues. The CDR3 reads CAWILGRNTEAFF. CDR3 DNA sequence: TGTGCCTGGATCCTAGGACGGAACACTGAAGCTTTCTTT.

The CDR3 loop reads CASSPPSFGETQYF. The CDR3 nucleotides are TGTGCCAGCAGCCCGCCCAGTTTCGGGGAGACCCAGTACTTC. The chain has TRBV7-8 and TRBJ2-5; D remains unclear. Trimming cost V 5 bases and J 5 bases, with 15 bases left between them. The length of the CDR3 is 14 residues. Per germline, CDR1 SGHVS and CDR2 FQNEAQ.

The rearrangement uses TRBV12-3 or TRBV12-4 and TRBJ2-5; weak D call: TRBD2 (5 bases). With 3 bases removed from V and 4 bases from J, the gap between germline ends came to 9 bases. This CDR3 spans 13 amino acids. CDR3 amino acids: CASSFTRRETQYF. The CDR3 bases are TGTGCCAGCAGTTTCACTAGAAGAGAGACCCAGTACTTC.

With regard to this clonotype: A junction boundary mismatches the germline segment, possibly from a read error. V usage is TRBV6-2 or TRBV6-3 and J usage is TRBJ2-7; TRBD1 matches at 9 bases. The germline gives CDR1 MNHEY, CDR2 SVGEGT. The CDR3 has 14 residues. The CDR3 DNA is TGTGCCAGCAGTTACCCAGGGACAGGGAGAAGATTGGTCTTC. Protein: CASSYPGTGRRLVF.